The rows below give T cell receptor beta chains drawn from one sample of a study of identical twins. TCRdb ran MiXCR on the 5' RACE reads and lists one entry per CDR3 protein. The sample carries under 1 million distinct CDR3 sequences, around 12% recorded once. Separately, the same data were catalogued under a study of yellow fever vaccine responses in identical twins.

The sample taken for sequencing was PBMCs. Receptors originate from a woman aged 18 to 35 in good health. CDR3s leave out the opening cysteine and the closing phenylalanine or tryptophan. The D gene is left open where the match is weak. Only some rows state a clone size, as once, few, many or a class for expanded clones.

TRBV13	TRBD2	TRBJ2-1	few	ASSSEREGVYEQF
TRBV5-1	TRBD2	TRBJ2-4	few	ASSLGAGSKNIQY
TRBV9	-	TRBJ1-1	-	ASSVNVGQQEEAF
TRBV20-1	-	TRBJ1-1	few	SARDERFEAF
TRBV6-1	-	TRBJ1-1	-	ASSQNAGGRTEAF
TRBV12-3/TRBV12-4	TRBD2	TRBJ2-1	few	ASSYSRMGTSGSGNEQF
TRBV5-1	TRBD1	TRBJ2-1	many	ASRPGTDSNEQF
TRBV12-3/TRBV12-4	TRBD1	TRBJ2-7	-	ASSPGTVRKQY
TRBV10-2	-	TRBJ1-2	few	ASTLTVGVGYGYT
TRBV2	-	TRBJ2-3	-	ASSDTLITDTQY
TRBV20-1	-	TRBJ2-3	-	SAVADPGQY
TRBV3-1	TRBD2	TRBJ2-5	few	ASSQLGLAGEQETQY
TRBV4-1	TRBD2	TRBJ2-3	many	ASSQRLAGSTDTQY
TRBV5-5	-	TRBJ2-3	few	ASSLREGRQGTDTQY
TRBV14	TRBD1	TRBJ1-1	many	ASSQDRGRNTEAF
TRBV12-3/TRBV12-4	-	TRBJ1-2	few	ASSYVSSLYGYT
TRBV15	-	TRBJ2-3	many	ATSRGLDTQY
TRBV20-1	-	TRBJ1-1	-	SARVRTGRIAEAF
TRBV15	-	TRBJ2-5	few	ATSRDTPPPGSGETQY
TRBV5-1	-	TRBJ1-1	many	ASSLGTGSKGTAEAF
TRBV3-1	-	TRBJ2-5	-	ASRGDFQETQY
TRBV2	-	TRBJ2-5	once	ASSDWLGQETQY
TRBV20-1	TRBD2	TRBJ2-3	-	SARAYGRGGQADTQY
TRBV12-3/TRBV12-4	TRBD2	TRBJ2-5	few	ASSPLAGALVTQY
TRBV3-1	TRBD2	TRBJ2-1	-	ASSHIAGGDNEQF
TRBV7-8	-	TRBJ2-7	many	ASSFASSYEQY
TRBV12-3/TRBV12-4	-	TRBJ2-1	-	ASSFVWNEQF
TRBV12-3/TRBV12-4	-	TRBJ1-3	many	ASSLDRASGNTIY
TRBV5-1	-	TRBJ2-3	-	ASSLVSGWSSTDTQY
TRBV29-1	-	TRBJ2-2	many	SVATLNTGELF
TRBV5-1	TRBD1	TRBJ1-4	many	ASSLVGTGRFPNEKLF
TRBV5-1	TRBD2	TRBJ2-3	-	ASSFVSLAGGAYTDTQY
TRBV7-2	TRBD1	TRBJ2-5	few	ASSSRQGGETQY
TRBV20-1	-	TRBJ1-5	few	SAPLGNQPQH
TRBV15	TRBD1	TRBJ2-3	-	ATSPRLRGRQDTQY
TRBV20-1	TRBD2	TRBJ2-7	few	SARGEGAYYEQY
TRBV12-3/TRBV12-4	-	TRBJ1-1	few	ASRAGPPTEAF
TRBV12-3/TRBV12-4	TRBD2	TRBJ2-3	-	ASTIPGLRLVDTQY
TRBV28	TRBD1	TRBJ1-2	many	ASSLSQGVGYT
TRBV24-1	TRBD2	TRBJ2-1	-	ATSVTPGLAGSSYNEQF
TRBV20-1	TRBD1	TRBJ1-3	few	SAPTGNTIY
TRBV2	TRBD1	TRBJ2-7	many	ASSTGQGKQY
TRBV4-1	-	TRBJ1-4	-	ASSQAGLGPRENEKLF
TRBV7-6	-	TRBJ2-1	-	ASSFGQAEAYNEQF
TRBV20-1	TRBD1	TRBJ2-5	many	SAAPKTGKETQY
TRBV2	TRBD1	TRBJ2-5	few	ASSRIGGQGKETQY
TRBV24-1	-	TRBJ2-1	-	ATSDYGPANIEQF
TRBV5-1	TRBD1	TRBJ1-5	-	ASSLTGGDGQPQH
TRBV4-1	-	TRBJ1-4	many	ASSPTDGLREKLF